What follows is one T cell receptor (beta chain) and its context. The entry originates in a study of CD8 T cells in Susac syndrome. CD8+ and CD4+ T cells circulating in blood were sequenced for TCR beta. With random hexamers, roughly 0.45 to 1 ug RNA was reverse transcribed. Via MiXCR, TCRdb re-called the immunoSEQ multiplex PCR reads, giving one row per CDR3 protein. The sample holds 92,000 or so distinct CDR3 sequences, about 95% seen once. The CDR3 loop spans 14 amino acids. Trimming removed 0 bases at V and 7 bases at J, with 13 bases between. The germline CDR1 and CDR2 sequences are SEHNR and FQNEAQ (reference sequence).

The source of this sequence is a human donor with Susac syndrome. The source material was CD8+ T cells from PBMCs. The chain carries TRBV7-9 and TRBJ2-7; TRBD1 is a possible D gene (6 bases). The CDR3 spells CASSLAYRVEEQYF. The CDR3, as DNA: TGTGCCAGCAGCTTAGCGTACAGGGTCGAGGAGCAGTACTTC.